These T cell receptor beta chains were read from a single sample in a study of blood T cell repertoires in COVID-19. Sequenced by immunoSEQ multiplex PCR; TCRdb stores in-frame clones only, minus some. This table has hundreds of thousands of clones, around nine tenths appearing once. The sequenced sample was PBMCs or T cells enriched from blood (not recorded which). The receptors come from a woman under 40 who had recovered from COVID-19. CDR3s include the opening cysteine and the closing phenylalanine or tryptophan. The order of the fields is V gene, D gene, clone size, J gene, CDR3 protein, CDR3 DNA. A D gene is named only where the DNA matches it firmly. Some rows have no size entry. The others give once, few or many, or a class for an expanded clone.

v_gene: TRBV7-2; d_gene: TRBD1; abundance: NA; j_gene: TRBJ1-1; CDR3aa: CASSLGQGASDGKWIF; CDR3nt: TGTGCCAGCAGCTTAGGTCAGGGGGCAAGTGACGGGAAATGGATCTTT
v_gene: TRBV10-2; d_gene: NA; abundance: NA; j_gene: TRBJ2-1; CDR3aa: CASIFSRNNEQFF; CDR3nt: TGCGCCAGCATCTTCTCGAGAAACAATGAGCAGTTCTTC
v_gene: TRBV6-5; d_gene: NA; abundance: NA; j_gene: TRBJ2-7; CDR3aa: CASSLSAESSYEQYF; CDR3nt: TGTGCCAGCAGCTTATCAGCGGAGAGCTCCTACGAGCAGTACTTC
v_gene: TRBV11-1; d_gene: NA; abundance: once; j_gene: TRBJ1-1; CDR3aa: CASSRNQDTEAFF; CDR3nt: TGTGCCAGCAGCCGCAATCAGGACACTGAAGCTTTCTTT
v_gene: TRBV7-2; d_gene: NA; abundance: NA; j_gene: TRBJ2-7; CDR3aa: CASSLVGDIPTYEQYF; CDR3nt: TGTGCCAGCAGCTTAGTGGGGGACATACCAACCTACGAGCAGTACTTC
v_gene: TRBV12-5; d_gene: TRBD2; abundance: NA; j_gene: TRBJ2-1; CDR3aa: CASGLGTSSRSEQFF; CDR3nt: TGTGCTAGTGGCCTCGGGACTAGTTCGAGAAGTGAGCAGTTCTTC
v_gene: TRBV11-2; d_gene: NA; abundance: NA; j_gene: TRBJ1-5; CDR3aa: CASSLAANQPQHF; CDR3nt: TGTGCCAGCAGCTTGGCCGCTAATCAGCCCCAGCATTTT
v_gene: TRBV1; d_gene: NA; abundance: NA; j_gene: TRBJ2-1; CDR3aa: CTSSQERNNEQFF; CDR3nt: TGCACCAGCAGCCAAGAGAGGAACAATGAGCAGTTCTTC
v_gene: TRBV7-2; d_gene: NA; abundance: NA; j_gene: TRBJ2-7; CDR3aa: CASSLIGHDEQYF; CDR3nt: TGTGCCAGCAGCTTAATCGGACATGACGAGCAGTACTTC
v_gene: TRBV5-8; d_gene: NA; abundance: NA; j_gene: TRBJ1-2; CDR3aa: CASSLVYSNSLYGYTF; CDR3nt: TGTGCCAGCAGCTTGGTGTACTCGAACTCCCTATATGGCTACACCTTC
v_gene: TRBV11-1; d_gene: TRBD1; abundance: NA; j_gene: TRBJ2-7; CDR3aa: CASSSTGTGTYEQYF; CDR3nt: TGTGCCAGCAGTTCGACCGGGACAGGTACCTACGAGCAGTACTTC
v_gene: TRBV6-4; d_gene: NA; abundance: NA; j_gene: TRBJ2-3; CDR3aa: CASSDSGSEADTQYF; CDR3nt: TGTGCCAGCAGTGACTCAGGTAGCGAAGCAGATACGCAGTATTTT
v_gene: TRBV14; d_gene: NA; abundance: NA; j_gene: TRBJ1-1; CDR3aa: CASSELMNTEAFF; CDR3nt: TGTGCCAGCAGCGAACTCATGAACACTGAAGCTTTCTTT
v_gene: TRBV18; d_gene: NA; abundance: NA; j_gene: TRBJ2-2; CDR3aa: CASSPGQPTGELFF; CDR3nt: TGTGCCAGCTCACCAGGGCAGCCCACCGGGGAGCTGTTTTTT
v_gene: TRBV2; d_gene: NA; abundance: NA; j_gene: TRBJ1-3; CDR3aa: CASGGGHPSGNTIYF; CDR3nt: TGTGCCAGCGGGGGGGGACACCCCTCTGGAAACACCATATATTTT
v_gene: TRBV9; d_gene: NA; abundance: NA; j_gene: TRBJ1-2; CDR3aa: CASSEEARDNYGYTF; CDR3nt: TGTGCCAGCAGCGAGGAGGCGCGGGACAACTATGGCTACACCTTC
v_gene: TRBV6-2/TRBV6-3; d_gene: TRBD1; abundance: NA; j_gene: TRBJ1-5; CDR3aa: CASSYSRDSHSNQPQHF; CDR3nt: TGTGCCAGCAGTTACTCCCGGGACAGCCATAGCAATCAGCCCCAGCATTTT
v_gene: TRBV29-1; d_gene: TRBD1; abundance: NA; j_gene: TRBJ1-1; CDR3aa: CSVAGRGRLAFF; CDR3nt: TGCAGCGTTGCGGGCAGGGGGCGCCTAGCTTTCTTT
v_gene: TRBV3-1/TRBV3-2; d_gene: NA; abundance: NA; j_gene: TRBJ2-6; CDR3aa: CASSQVAVQGHVLTF; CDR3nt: TGTGCCAGCAGCCAAGTTGCAGTGCAGGGTCACGTCCTGACTTTC
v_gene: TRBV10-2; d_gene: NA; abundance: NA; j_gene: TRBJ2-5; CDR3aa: CASGRQETQYF; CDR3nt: TGCGCCAGCGGGAGACAAGAGACCCAGTACTTC
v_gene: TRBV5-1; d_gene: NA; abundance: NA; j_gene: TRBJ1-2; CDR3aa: CASNPGQLNYGYTF; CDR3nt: TGCGCCAGCAATCCTGGACAGCTCAACTATGGCTACACCTTC
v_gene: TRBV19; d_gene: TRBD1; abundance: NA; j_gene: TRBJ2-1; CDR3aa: CASTQSGQGKYNEQFF; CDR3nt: TGTGCCAGTACCCAGTCTGGACAGGGAAAATACAATGAGCAGTTCTTC
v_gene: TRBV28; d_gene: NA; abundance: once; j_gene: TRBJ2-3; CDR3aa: CASGLLGQQSTDTQYF; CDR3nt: TGTGCCAGCGGACTCCTTGGACAGCAGAGCACAGATACGCAGTATTTT
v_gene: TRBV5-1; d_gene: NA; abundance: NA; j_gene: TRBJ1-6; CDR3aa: CASSQAGRMDSPLHF; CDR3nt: TGCGCCAGCAGCCAAGCAGGGAGGATGGATTCACCCCTCCACTTT
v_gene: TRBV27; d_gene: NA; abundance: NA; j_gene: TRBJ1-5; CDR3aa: CASSLAVNQPQHF; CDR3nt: TGTGCCAGCAGTTTAGCAGTAAATCAGCCCCAGCATTTT
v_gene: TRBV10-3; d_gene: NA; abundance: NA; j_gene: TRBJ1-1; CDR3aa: CAISGLTGTGTEAFF; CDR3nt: TGTGCCATCAGCGGGCTTACAGGAACGGGCACTGAAGCTTTCTTT
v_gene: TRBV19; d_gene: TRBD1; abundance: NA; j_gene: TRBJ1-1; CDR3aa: CASSTPPLTGMRTEAFF; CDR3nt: TGTGCCAGTAGTACCCCACCATTGACAGGGATGAGAACTGAAGCTTTCTTT
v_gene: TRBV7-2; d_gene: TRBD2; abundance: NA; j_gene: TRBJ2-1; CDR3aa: CASSLGGLAGRNEQFF; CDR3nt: TGTGCCAGCAGCTTAGGGGGACTAGCGGGTCGCAATGAGCAGTTCTTC
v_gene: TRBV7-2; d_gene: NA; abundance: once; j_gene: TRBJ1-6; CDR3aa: CASSLDTSYSPLHF; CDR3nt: TGTGCCAGCAGCTTAGACACCTCTTATTCACCCCTCCACTTT
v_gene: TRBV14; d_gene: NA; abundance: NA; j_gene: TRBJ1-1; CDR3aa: CASSPTGVLPNTEAFF; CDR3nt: TGTGCCAGCAGCCCCACGGGGGTTCTTCCGAACACTGAAGCTTTCTTT